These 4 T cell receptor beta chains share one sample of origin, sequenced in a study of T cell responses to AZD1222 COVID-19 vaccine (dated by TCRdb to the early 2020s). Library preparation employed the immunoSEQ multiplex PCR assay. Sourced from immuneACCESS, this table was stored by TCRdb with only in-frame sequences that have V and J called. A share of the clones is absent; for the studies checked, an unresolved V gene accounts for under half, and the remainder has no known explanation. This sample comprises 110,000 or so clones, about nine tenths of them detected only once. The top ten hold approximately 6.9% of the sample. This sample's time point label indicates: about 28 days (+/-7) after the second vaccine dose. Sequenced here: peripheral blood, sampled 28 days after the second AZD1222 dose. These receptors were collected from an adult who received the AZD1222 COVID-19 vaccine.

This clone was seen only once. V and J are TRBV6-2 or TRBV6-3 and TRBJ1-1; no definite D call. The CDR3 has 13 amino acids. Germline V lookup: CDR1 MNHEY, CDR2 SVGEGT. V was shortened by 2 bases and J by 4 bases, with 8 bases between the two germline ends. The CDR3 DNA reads TGTGCCAGCAGTTACCCCGGCGGCACTGAAGCTTTCTTT. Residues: CASSYPGGTEAFF.

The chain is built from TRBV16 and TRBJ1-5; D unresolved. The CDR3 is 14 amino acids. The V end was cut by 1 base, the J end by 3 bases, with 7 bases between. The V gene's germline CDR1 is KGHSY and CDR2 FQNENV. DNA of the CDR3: TGTGCCAGCAGCCAATTAGGGAACAATCAGCCCCAGCATTTT. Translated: CASSQLGNNQPQHF. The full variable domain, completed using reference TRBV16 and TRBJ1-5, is GEEVAQTPKHLVRGEGQKAKLYCAPIKGHSYVFWYQQVLKNEFKFLISFQNENVFDETGMPKERFSAKCLPNSPCSLEIQATKLEDSAVYFCASSQLGNNQPQHFGDGTRLSIL.

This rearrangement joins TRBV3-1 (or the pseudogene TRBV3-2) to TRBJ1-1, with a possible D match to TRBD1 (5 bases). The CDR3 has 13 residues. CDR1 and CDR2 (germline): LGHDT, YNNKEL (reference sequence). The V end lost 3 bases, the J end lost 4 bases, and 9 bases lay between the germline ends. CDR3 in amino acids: CASSHRAATEAFF. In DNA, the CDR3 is TGTGCCAGCAGCCACAGGGCTGCCACTGAAGCTTTCTTT.

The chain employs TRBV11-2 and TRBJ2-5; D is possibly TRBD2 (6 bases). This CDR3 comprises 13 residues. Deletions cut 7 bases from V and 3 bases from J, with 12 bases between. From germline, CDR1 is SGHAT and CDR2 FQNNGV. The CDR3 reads CASTPSGEETQYF. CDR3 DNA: TGTGCCAGCACCCCCTCGGGGGAAGAGACCCAGTACTTC.